This T cell receptor (beta chain) was captured by sequencing in a study of blood T cell repertoires in COVID-19. Using immunoSEQ multiplex PCR, the repertoire was profiled, and TCRdb retains in-frame clones only, with some absent. The sample lists 50,000 or so clones; 91% were seen once. Germline loops: CDR1 PRHDT, CDR2 FYEKMQ (reference sequence). The CDR3 runs 16 residues. Sequenced: peripheral blood. The receptor's source is a man in his 70s with active COVID-19. The chain recombines TRBV13 with TRBJ2-7, with 14 bases identical to TRBD2. The last part of the DNA fits TRBJ2-1 better; the J call may be wrong. The CDR3 DNA sequence: TGTGCCAGCAGCTCAGGGGGACTAGCGGGGGTAGGTGAGCAGTTCTTC. Translation gives CASSSGGLAGVGEQFF.